This is a list of T cell receptor beta chains from one sample in a study of blood T cell repertoires in COVID-19. TCRdb's copy holds only in-frame clones and misses some; the assay was immunoSEQ multiplex PCR. The sample holds some 240,000 clones; over 60% are singletons and the top ten take about 7%. Material for sequencing was peripheral blood. Receptors were obtained from a woman between 70 and 85 years old with acute or convalescent COVID-19. Each CDR3 is given without its conserved first and last residue.

TRBJ2-4 TRBV28 ASSLGRDSAKNIQY
TRBJ1-2 TRBV5-4 ASSLVQGGGYT
TRBJ1-1 TRBV19 ASSPRGVEAF
TRBJ2-1 TRBV3-1/TRBV3-2 ASSQGASGGAKEQF
TRBJ2-3 TRBV6-1 ASSEERAGPTDTQY
TRBJ2-5 TRBV21-1 ASSKTQGNRETQY
TRBJ1-5 TRBV2 ASRAQRVSNQPQH
TRBJ1-6 TRBV9 ASSGQALVGNSPLH
TRBJ2-5 TRBV11-2 ASSLDGTSGVFGETQY
TRBJ2-5 TRBV3-1/TRBV3-2 ASSQARGRETQY
TRBJ2-3 TRBV5-1 ASSLERGPLDTQY
TRBJ2-5 TRBV7-8 ASSPSPTGGRETQY
TRBJ2-3 TRBV6-5 ASSPTPWDTQY
TRBJ1-6 TRBV7-8 ASSFSGQGTPLH
TRBJ1-5 TRBV3-1/TRBV3-2 ASSQGTAYNQPQH
TRBJ2-5 TRBV3-1/TRBV3-2 ASSRPGTSRETQY
TRBJ2-1 TRBV7-3 ASSSQQGMSEQF
TRBJ1-1 TRBV3-1/TRBV3-2 ASSQTGRRRDTEAF
TRBJ2-5 TRBV11-3 ASSPRPERVETQY
TRBJ2-3 TRBV11-2 ASSRTLGVDTQY
TRBJ2-1 TRBV5-1 ASSSLSGGAYNEQF
TRBJ1-6 TRBV7-9 ASSSRQGDNSPLH
TRBJ1-2 TRBV5-1 ASSFGGTANYGYT
TRBJ2-5 TRBV7-2 ASSLDRGQETQY
TRBJ2-3 TRBV7-3 ASSFGGTTDTQY
TRBJ1-1 TRBV19 ASSRTGQGSEAF
TRBJ2-2 TRBV27 ASSPSGGNTGELF
TRBJ2-3 TRBV7-2 ASSLGGPADTQY
TRBJ2-1 TRBV18 ASSSTSGGNNEQF